A single sample is the source of the 8 T cell receptor beta chains below, sequenced in a study of regulatory T cells in long-lasting Graves disease. As to time point: newly diagnosed GD, antithyroid drugs for less than 3 months. From RNA extracted from PBMCs, the TCR library was made. Arm-PCR of CDR3 regions with iRepertoire HTBI primers generated TCR beta libraries. From the multiplex PCR reads, TCRdb called clonotypes with MiXCR, one entry per CDR3 protein. The sample has fewer than 450,000 distinct CDR3 sequences; roughly 15% are singletons. Another study also made use of these data, one on T cells in Graves' hyperthyroidism and ophthalmopathy.

The source material was peripheral blood mononuclear cells (PBMCs), sampled at new diagnosis, from a patient treated with antithyroid drugs. The receptors shown here come from a woman in her thirties or forties with Graves disease.

Many counts were recorded for this clonotype. The J gene is TRBJ1-5, the V gene TRBV30; D may be TRBD1 (5 bases). CDR1 and CDR2 from the germline V gene are GTSNPN and SVGIG (reference sequence). This CDR3 region has 15 residues. V lost 1 base, J lost 1 base, and 11 bases lay in between. The CDR3 coding sequence is TGTGCCTGGAGTGCATTGCGGGGGAGCAATCAGCCCCAGCATTTT. Encoded protein: CAWSALRGSNQPQHF.

This clonotype was seen ten or more times. V usage is TRBV12-3 or TRBV12-4 and J usage is TRBJ2-5, with D perhaps TRBD1 or TRBD2 (6 bases each). The CDR3 is 12 residues long. V gave up 4 bases and J gave up 7 bases, with 10 bases separating them. The CDR3, as DNA: TGTGCCAGCAGTTGGACAGCGGGGACCCAGTACTTC. This translates into CASSWTAGTQYF.

This clonotype appeared many times. The chain has TRBV3-1 and TRBJ2-7, with 11 bases identical to TRBD2. Per the germline V gene, CDR1 is LGHDT and CDR2 is YNNKEL (reference sequence). CDR3 size: 14 residues. Germline trimming cut 1 base from V and 4 bases from J; bases unmatched to any gene: 0. In nucleotides, the CDR3 is TGTGCCAGCAGCCAAGGGACTAGCGGGTACGAGCAGTACTTC. Its translation: CASSQGTSGYEQYF.

The chain couples TRBV5-1 to TRBJ2-5; the D gene is possibly TRBD2 (5 bases). Trimming took 3 bases from V and 2 from J, leaving 8 bases between them. The CDR3 extends over 13 amino acids. The germline CDR1 and CDR2 sequences are SGHRS and YFSETQ. The chain's CDR3 is CASSWEIQETQYF. The CDR3 nucleotides are TGCGCCAGCAGCTGGGAGATTCAAGAGACCCAGTACTTC.

This clonotype has a count of ten or more. The J gene is TRBJ2-5, the V gene TRBV7-3; the D gene is possibly TRBD1 (5 bases). Germline assignment: CDR1 SGHTA and CDR2 FQGTGA. The V end was cut by 5 bases, the J end by 5 bases, with 12 bases between. This CDR3 is built from 13 residues. Written as DNA, the CDR3 is TGTGCCAGCAGCACCAGGGTCGGTGAGACCCAGTACTTC. Its translation: CASSTRVGETQYF.

In its sample, this clonotype was seen many times. The chain carries TRBV9 and TRBJ1-2; weak D call: TRBD1 (5 bases). Germline CDR1 and CDR2: SGDLS and YYNGEE. This CDR3 spans 11 amino acids. V was trimmed by 4 bases and J by 10 bases, leaving 11 bases between them. CDR3: CASSPPGPYTF. In DNA, the CDR3 is TGTGCCAGCAGCCCTCCGGGGCCCTACACCTTC.

This clonotype was observed a few times. The gene calls are TRBV5-5 and TRBJ2-3; D is undetermined. Germline V gene sequence: CDR1 SGHKS, CDR2 YYEKEE (reference sequence). The CDR3 is 13 amino acids. Trimming removed 2 bases from V and 3 bases from J, with 7 bases in between. For the CDR3, the DNA is TGTGCCAGCAGCTTAGACATGACAGATACGCAGTATTTT. Its translation is CASSLDMTDTQYF.

This clonotype was detected ten times or more. The chain employs TRBV5-6 and TRBJ2-7; D is uncertain. Trimming stripped 4 bases from V and 3 bases from J, with 14 bases between. Germline CDR1 reads SGHDT; CDR2 reads YYEEEE. The CDR3 sequence is 14 residues long. The CDR3 sequence is CASSPIITYYEQYF. For the CDR3, the DNA is TGTGCCAGCAGCCCCATAATAACGTACTACGAGCAGTACTTC.